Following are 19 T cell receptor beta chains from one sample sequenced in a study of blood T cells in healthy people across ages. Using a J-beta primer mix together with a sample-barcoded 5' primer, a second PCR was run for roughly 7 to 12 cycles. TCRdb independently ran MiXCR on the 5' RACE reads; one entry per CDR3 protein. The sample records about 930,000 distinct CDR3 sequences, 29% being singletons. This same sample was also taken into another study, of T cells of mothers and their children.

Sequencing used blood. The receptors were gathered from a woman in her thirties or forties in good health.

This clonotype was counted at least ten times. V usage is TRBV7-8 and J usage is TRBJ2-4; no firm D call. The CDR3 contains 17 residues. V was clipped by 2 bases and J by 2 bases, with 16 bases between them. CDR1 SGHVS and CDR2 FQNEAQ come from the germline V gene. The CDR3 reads CASSLPRRADPKNIQYF. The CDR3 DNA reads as TGTGCCAGCAGCTTACCTCGCCGGGCCGACCCCAAAAACATTCAGTACTTC.

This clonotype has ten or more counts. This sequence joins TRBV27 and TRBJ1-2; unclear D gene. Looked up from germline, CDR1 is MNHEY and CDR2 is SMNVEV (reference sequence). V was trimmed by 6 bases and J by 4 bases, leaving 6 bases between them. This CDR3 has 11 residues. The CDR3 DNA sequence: TGTGCCAGCAGGGCCGTCTATGGCTACACCTTC. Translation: CASRAVYGYTF.

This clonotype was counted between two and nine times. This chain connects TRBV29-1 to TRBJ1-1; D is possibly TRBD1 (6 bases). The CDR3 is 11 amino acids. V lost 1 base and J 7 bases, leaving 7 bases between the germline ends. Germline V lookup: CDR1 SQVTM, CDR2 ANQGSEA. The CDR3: CSVEGDNEAFF. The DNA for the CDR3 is TGCAGCGTTGAAGGGGACAATGAAGCTTTCTTT.

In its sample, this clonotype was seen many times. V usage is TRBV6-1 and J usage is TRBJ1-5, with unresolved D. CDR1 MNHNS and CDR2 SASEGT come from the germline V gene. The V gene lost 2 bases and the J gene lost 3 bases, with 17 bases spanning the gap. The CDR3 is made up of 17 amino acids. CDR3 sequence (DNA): TGTGCCAGCAGTGAATTCGTTACGGACGAGTTCAATCAGCCCCAGCATTTT. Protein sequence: CASSEFVTDEFNQPQHF.

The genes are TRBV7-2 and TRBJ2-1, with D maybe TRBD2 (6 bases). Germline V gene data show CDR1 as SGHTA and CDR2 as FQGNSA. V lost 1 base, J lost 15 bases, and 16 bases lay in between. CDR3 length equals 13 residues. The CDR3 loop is CASSLVWRGLAFF. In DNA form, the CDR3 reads TGTGCCAGCAGCTTAGTGTGGAGGGGACTTGCGTTCTTC. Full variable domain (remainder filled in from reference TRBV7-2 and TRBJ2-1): GAGVSQSPSNKVTEKGKDVELRCDPISGHTALYWYRQSLGQGLEFLIYFQGNSAPDKSGLPSDRFSAERTGGSVSTLTIQRTQQEDSAVYLCASSLVWRGLAFFGPGTRLTVL.

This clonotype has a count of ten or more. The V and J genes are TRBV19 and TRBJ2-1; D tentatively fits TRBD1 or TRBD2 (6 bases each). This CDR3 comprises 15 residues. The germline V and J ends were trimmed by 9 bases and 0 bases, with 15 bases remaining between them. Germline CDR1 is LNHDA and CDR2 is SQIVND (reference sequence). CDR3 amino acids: CASSSTGASYNEQFF. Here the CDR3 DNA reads TGTGCCAGCAGCTCTACGGGGGCCTCCTACAATGAGCAGTTCTTC.

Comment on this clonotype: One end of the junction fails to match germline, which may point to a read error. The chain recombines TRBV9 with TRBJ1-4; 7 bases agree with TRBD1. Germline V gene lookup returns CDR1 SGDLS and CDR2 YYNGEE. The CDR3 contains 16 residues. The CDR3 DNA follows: TGTGCCGGCAGCGTATCGACAGGGTACACTAATGAAAAACGGTTTTTT. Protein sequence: CAGSVSTGYTNEKRFF.

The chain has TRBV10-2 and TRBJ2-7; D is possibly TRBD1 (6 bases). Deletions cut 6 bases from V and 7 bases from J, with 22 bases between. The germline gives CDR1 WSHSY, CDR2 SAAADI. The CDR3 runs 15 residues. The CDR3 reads CASRVRRGINNEQYF. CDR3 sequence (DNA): TGCGCCAGCAGAGTCCGCAGGGGAATCAACAATGAGCAGTACTTC.

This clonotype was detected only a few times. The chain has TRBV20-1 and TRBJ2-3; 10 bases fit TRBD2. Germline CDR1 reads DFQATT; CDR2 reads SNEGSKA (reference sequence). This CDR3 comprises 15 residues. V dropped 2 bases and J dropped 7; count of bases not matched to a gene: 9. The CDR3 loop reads CSARSSGGAGNTQYF. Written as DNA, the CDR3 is TGCAGTGCTAGAAGCAGCGGGGGGGCCGGGAATACGCAGTATTTT.

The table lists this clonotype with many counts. CDR3 DNA sequence: TGCGCCAGCAGCCAATTCCCGGTGACAGGGGGCATCGATGGCTACACCTTC. Protein sequence: CASSQFPVTGGIDGYTF. The rearrangement links TRBV4-1 to TRBJ1-2, with 10 bases matching TRBD1. Germline values: CDR1 MGHRA, CDR2 YSYEKL. This CDR3 has 17 amino acids. Trimming removed 2 bases from V and 6 bases from J; junction bases left unmatched: 12.

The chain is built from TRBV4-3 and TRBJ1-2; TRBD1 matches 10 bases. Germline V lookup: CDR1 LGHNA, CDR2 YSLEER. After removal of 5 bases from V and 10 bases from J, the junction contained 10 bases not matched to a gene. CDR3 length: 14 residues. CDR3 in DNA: TGCGCCAGCAGCACCAACCGGGACAGGGGCGTCTACACCTTC. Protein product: CASSTNRDRGVYTF.

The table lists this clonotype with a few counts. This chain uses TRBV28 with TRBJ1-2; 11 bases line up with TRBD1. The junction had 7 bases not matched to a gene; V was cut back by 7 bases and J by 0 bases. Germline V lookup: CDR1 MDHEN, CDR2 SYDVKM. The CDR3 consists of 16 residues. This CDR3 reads CASTSPGQGANYGYTF. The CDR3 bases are TGTGCCAGCACCTCTCCGGGACAGGGGGCTAACTATGGCTACACCTTC.

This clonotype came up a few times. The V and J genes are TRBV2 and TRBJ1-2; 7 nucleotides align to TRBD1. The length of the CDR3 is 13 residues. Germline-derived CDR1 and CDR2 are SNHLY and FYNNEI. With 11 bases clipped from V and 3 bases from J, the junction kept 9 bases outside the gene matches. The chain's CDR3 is CAGNPGQHYGYTF. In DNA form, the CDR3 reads TGTGCCGGCAACCCGGGACAGCACTATGGCTACACCTTC. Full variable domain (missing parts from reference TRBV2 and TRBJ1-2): EPEVTQTPSHQVTQMGQEVILRCVPISNHLYFYWYRQILGQKVEFLVSFYNNEISEKSEIFDDQFSVERPDGSNFTLKIRSTKLEDSAMYFCAGNPGQHYGYTFGSGTRLTVV.

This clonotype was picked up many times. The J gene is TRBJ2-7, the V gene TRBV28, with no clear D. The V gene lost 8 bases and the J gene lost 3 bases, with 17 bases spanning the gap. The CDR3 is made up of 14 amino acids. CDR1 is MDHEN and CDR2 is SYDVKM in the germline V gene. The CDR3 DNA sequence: TGTGCCAGCCGCTTTTCAGGACCGAACTACGAGCAGTACTTC. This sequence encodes CASRFSGPNYEQYF.

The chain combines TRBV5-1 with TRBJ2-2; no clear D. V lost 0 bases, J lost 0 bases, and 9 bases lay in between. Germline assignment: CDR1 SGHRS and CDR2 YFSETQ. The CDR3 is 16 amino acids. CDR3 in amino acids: CASSLGPEANTGELFF. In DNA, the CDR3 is TGCGCCAGCAGCTTGGGACCAGAGGCGAACACCGGGGAGCTGTTTTTT.

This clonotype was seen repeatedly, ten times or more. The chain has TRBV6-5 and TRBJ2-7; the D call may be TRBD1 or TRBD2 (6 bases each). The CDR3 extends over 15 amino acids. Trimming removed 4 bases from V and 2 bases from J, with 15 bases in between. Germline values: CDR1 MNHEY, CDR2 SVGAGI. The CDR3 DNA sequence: TGTGCCAGCAGTTCCCGAGAGGGGGAGGCCTACGAGCAGTACTTC. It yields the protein CASSSREGEAYEQYF.

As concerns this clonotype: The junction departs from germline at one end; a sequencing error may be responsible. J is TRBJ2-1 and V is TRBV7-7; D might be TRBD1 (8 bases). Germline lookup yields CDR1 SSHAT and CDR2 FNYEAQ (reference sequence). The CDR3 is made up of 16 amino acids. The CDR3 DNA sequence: TGTGCTAGCAGCGCAAACAGGGGGGGGTCCTACAATGAGCAGTTCTTC. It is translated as CASSANRGGSYNEQFF. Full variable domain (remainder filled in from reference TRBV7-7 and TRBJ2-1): GAGVSQSPRYKVTKRGQDVTLRCDPISSHATLYWYQQALGQGPEFLTYFNYEAQPDKSGLPSDRFSAERPEGSISTLTIQRTEQRDSAMYRCASSANRGGSYNEQFFGPGTRLTVL.

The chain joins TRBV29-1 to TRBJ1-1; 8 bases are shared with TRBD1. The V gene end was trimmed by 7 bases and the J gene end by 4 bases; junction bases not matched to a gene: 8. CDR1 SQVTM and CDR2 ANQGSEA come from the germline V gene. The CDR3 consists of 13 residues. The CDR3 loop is CSARTGSTTEAFF. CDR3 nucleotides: TGCAGCGCTCGGACAGGGTCGACCACTGAAGCTTTCTTT.

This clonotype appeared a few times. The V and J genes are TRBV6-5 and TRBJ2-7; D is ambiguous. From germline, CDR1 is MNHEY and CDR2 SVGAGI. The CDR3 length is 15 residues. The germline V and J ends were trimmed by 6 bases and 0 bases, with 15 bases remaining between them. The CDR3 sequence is CASSPRPLGSYEQYF. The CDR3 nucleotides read TGTGCCAGCAGCCCCCGTCCCCTCGGCTCCTACGAGCAGTACTTC.